These 32 T cell receptor beta chains were all obtained from the same sample, sequenced in a study of T cells after posttransplantation cyclophosphamide. Busulfan-fludarabine conditioning, marrow transplant, and cyclophosphamide on days +3 and +4 were administered. Clones were read by immunoSEQ multiplex PCR, and TCRdb kept only the in-frame ones, dropping some. The table records about 14,000 clones without singletons, the ten largest covering more than 20%. The sample in question was PBMCs, obtained 950 to 1,200 days after allogeneic stem cell transplant with posttransplant cyclophosphamide. The receptors derive from a female patient between 40 and 55 years old who received an allogeneic stem cell transplant from a related donor, was CMV-positive, and had no GVHD. Some T cells may be transferred from the graft donor.

At least ten counts were recorded for this clone. V usage is TRBV5-8 and J usage is TRBJ1-1, with 8 bases identical to TRBD1. The CDR3 is 11 amino acids. The germline V gene has CDR1 SGHTS and CDR2 YDEGEE. The V and J ends lost 5 bases and 11 bases, in that order; junction bases with no gene match: 5. CDR3 DNA sequence: TGTGCCAGCAGTCTGACAGGGGAGGCTTTCTTT. Protein product: CASSLTGEAFF.

There are a few counts of this clone. The rearrangement joins TRBV6-1 to TRBJ1-1; 9 bases match TRBD1. This CDR3 spans 14 amino acids. Germline CDR1 MNHNS, CDR2 SASEGT. V was clipped by 6 bases and J by 0 bases; unmatched bases: 2. The DNA for the CDR3 is TGTGCCAGCAGAGGGACAGGGATGAACACTGAAGCTTTCTTT. Residues: CASRGTGMNTEAFF.

This clone was picked up many times. The genes are TRBV18 and TRBJ1-4, with D unresolved. V lost 4 bases and J 1 base, leaving 16 bases between the germline ends. The CDR3 length is 17 residues. Germline CDR1 and CDR2: KGHSH and LQKENI. The CDR3 protein is CASSRATAGGTNEKLFF. In DNA form, the CDR3 reads TGTGCCAGCTCACGAGCAACTGCGGGCGGAACTAATGAAAAACTGTTTTTT.

This clone occurred many times. The chain couples TRBV4-1 to TRBJ2-7; TRBD1 agrees at 7 bases. This CDR3 is 14 amino acids long. Losses at the gene ends were 2 bases for V and 2 bases for J; bases not matched to a gene: 3. From germline, CDR1 is MGHRA and CDR2 YSYEKL. CDR3 DNA: TGCGCCAGCAGCCAAATACAGGGGACCTACGAGCAGTACTTC. Translated: CASSQIQGTYEQYF.

Ten or more counts support this clone. This chain joins TRBV29-1 and TRBJ2-1; a possible D gene is TRBD1 (6 bases). The germline V gene encodes CDR1 SQVTM and CDR2 ANQGSEA. V lost 1 base to trimming and J lost 8 bases, with 9 bases between them. This CDR3 comprises 12 residues. CDR3 nucleotides: TGCAGCGTTGAAGGGCAGGGGTATGAGCAGTTCTTC. Protein: CSVEGQGYEQFF.

In its sample, this clone was seen many times. The J gene is TRBJ2-1, the V gene TRBV7-3; D gene unclear. The CDR3 contains 13 residues. CDR1 SGHTA and CDR2 FQGTGA come from the germline V gene. Deletions cut 3 bases from V and 5 bases from J, with 8 bases between. The CDR3 DNA follows: TGTGCCAGCAGCTTGCGGAGCAACAATGAGCAGTTCTTC. It specifies CASSLRSNNEQFF.

This clone has a handful of counts. The CDR3 nucleotides read TGTGCCAGCAGTTTAGTTGGGACTCGGGGTAGCGACGAGCAGTACTTC. It codes for CASSLVGTRGSDEQYF. This rearrangement joins TRBV28 to TRBJ2-7, with D maybe TRBD2 (6 bases). The length of the CDR3 is 16 residues. Germline V CDR1 and CDR2: MDHEN, SYDVKM. V was clipped by 2 bases and J by 5 bases, with 19 bases between them.

This clone showed up many times. The chain is built from TRBV27 and TRBJ2-1; 9 bases agree with TRBD2. The junction had 6 bases not matched to a gene; V was cut back by 4 bases and J by 5 bases. CDR3 length equals 15 residues. Germline V gene lookup returns CDR1 MNHEY and CDR2 SMNVEV (reference sequence). The CDR3, as DNA: TGTGCCAGCAGTTGGGGATTAGCGGGGGACAATGAGCAGTTCTTC. Amino acids: CASSWGLAGDNEQFF.

There are many counts of this clone. J is TRBJ2-7 and V is TRBV19; no firm D call. The CDR3 contains 15 residues. V lost 3 bases to trimming and J lost 0 bases, with 12 bases between them. Germline CDR1 is LNHDA and CDR2 is SQIVND (reference sequence). The CDR3 region is CASSMGQVSSYEQYF. CDR3 nucleotides: TGTGCCAGTAGTATGGGTCAGGTCAGCTCCTACGAGCAGTACTTC.

This clone was observed at least ten times. J is TRBJ1-1 and V is TRBV2; a weak D match, TRBD1 (5 bases). V was trimmed by 8 bases and J by 0 bases, leaving 28 bases between them. CDR3 length: 19 amino acids. From germline, CDR1 is SNHLY and CDR2 FYNNEI. This CDR3 reads CASLGSSNDRRLMNTEAFF. The CDR3, as DNA: TGTGCCAGCTTGGGTAGTAGTAACGACAGAAGACTCATGAACACTGAAGCTTTCTTT. The full variable domain, its missing parts supplied by reference TRBV2 and TRBJ1-1, is EPEVTQTPSHQVTQMGQEVILRCVPISNHLYFYWYRQILGQKVEFLVSFYNNEISEKSEIFDDQFSVERPDGSNFTLKIRSTKLEDSAMYFCASLGSSNDRRLMNTEAFFGQGTRLTVV.

At least ten counts were recorded for this clone. The DNA of the CDR3 is TGCGCCAGCAGCCAAGAGTCAGGGGTGAACACCGGGGAGCTGTTTTTT. It translates to CASSQESGVNTGELFF. The rearrangement joins TRBV4-3 to TRBJ2-2, with D possibly TRBD1 on 6 matching bases. The CDR3 covers 16 residues. Germline V lookup: CDR1 LGHNA, CDR2 YSLEER. Deletions cut 0 bases from V and 1 base from J, with 9 bases between.

This clone was recorded many times. The rearrangement links TRBV4-3 to TRBJ1-6; D may be TRBD1 (6 bases). Germline CDR1 LGHNA, CDR2 YSLEER. Trimming pared 5 bases from V and 9 bases from J, leaving 17 bases between. CDR3 length equals 15 residues. The CDR3 coding sequence is TGCGCCAGCAGCTACGCGGGGGGCGGAGGTTCACCCCTCCACTTT. Encoded protein: CASSYAGGGGSPLHF.

This clone was seen at least ten times. The chain links TRBV2 to TRBJ1-1, with 9 bases fitting TRBD1. There are 15 residues in the CDR3. CDR1 SNHLY and CDR2 FYNNEI come from the germline V gene. The V segment lost 2 bases and the J segment 7 bases; nucleotides outside the gene matches: 8. The CDR3 spells CASSEPGQGIIEAFF. The DNA of the CDR3 is TGTGCCAGCAGTGAACCGGGACAGGGCATTATTGAAGCTTTCTTT.

This clone was detected ten times or more. CDR3 sequence (DNA): TGTGCCAGCAGTGAAACGACAGGGGGCTCTGAAGCTTTCTTT. It translates to CASSETTGGSEAFF. V usage is TRBV6-1 and J usage is TRBJ1-1; 10 bases map to TRBD1. This CDR3 is 14 amino acids long. Germline values: CDR1 MNHNS, CDR2 SASEGT. Trimming cost V 2 bases and J 6 bases; bases outside gene matches: 3.

This clone showed up just a few times. The chain has TRBV18 and TRBJ2-1; 9 bases are a match to TRBD2. CDR3 size: 13 residues. CDR1 and CDR2 (germline): KGHSH, LQKENI. J was trimmed by 5 bases and V by 4 bases; bases with no gene match: 0. The DNA for the CDR3 is TGTGCCAGCTCACTAGCGGGGGACAATGAGCAGTTCTTC. It is translated as CASSLAGDNEQFF.

In its sample, this clone ranks as medium-sized. The CDR3 here is CASSFSLGNTEAFF. Written as DNA, the CDR3 is TGTGCCAGCAGCTTCTCTCTCGGGAACACTGAAGCTTTCTTT. The V call is TRBV5-4, the J call TRBJ1-1, with no clear D. Trimming removed 2 bases at V and 1 base at J, with 9 bases between. CDR3 length: 14 residues. CDR1 and CDR2 from the germline V gene are SGHNT and YYREEE (reference sequence).

Many counts were recorded for this clone. V and J are TRBV2 and TRBJ1-2, with TRBD1 identical over 11 bases. The CDR3 is 14 residues long. V gave up 7 bases and J gave up 4 bases; unmatched junction bases: 5. The V gene's germline CDR1 is SNHLY and CDR2 FYNNEI. DNA of the CDR3: TGTGCCAGCACCTTGGGACAGGGGGTCTATGGCTACACCTTC. Residues: CASTLGQGVYGYTF.

This chain links TRBV28 with TRBJ1-6; the D gene is possibly TRBD1 (6 bases). V gave up 6 bases and J gave up 1 base, with 19 bases separating them. The CDR3 loop spans 18 amino acids. Germline CDR1 and CDR2: MDHEN and SYDVKM. CDR3 DNA: TGTGCCAGCAGCCTAGGACAGATTGGAACGTCCTATAATTCACCCCTCCACTTT. This codes for CASSLGQIGTSYNSPLHF. The full variable domain, completed using reference TRBV28 and TRBJ1-6, is DVKVTQSSRYLVKRTGEKVFLECVQDMDHENMFWYRQDPGLGLRLIYFSYDVKMKEKGDIPEGYSVSREKKERFSLILESASTNQTSMYLCASSLGQIGTSYNSPLHFGNGTRLTVT.

This clone was counted many times. The V gene is TRBV4-1, the J gene TRBJ2-4, with a tentative D call TRBD1 (6 bases). Trimming cost V 1 base and J 0 bases, with 10 bases left between them. The CDR3 covers 16 residues. Germline V gene sequence: CDR1 MGHRA, CDR2 YSYEKL. CDR3 region: CASSQADRLAKNIQYF. The DNA for the CDR3 is TGCGCCAGCAGCCAAGCGGACAGACTAGCCAAAAACATTCAGTACTTC.

This clone has a count of ten or more. The V gene is TRBV5-1, the J gene TRBJ2-5, with TRBD2 matching over 11 bases. Trimming at V came to 5 bases and at J to 1 base, leaving 1 base not matched to a gene. This CDR3 comprises 14 residues. Germline V gene sequence: CDR1 SGHRS, CDR2 YFSETQ. CDR3: CASRLAGVQETQYF. The CDR3 DNA is TGCGCCAGCAGACTAGCGGGGGTCCAAGAGACCCAGTACTTC.

This clone has a count of ten or more. The rearrangement uses TRBV4-2 and TRBJ2-3; weak D call: TRBD1 (6 bases). The V end lost 0 bases, the J end lost 0 bases, and 16 bases lay between the germline ends. CDR3 length: 18 amino acids. Germline V CDR1 and CDR2: LGHNA, YNFKEQ. CDR3 in amino acids: CASSQDTPGDTSTDTQYF. CDR3 bases: TGTGCCAGCAGCCAAGATACCCCCGGGGACACGAGCACAGATACGCAGTATTTT.

In this sample, this clone turned up a few times. V usage is TRBV29-1 and J usage is TRBJ2-2; 14 nucleotides match TRBD2. The germline V gene encodes CDR1 SQVTM and CDR2 ANQGSEA. Germline trimming cut 5 bases from V and 1 base from J; bases unmatched to any gene: 6. The CDR3 contains 17 residues. The CDR3 nucleotides read TGCAGCGTTATGGGACTAGCGGGGGCTTTGAACACCGGGGAGCTGTTTTTT. It is translated as CSVMGLAGALNTGELFF.

This clone was observed many times. The chain couples TRBV29-1 to TRBJ1-1; the D is unclear. Germline lookup yields CDR1 SQVTM and CDR2 ANQGSEA. The ends were cut back, 6 bases at V and 11 bases at J, with 19 bases in the middle. CDR3 length: 12 residues. DNA for the CDR3: TGCAGCGTCGACCGGGGAGGGTCCAACGCTTTCTTT. This encodes CSVDRGGSNAFF.

This clone was seen many times. J is TRBJ1-4 and V is TRBV25-1; D possibly corresponds to TRBD1 (5 bases). V was pared by 6 bases and J by 8 bases, with 13 bases between. This CDR3 contains 13 residues. CDR1 and CDR2 from the germline V gene are MGHDK and SYGVNS. The CDR3 nucleotides are TGTGCCAGCAGCCTGATGGCAGGGGAAAAACTGTTTTTT. Encoded protein: CASSLMAGEKLFF.

This clone was counted many times. CDR3 in DNA: TGTGCCAGCAGCGGACAGGGGTTGGAGACCCAGTACTTC. It yields the protein CASSGQGLETQYF. V is TRBV7-9 and J is TRBJ2-5; 9 nucleotides line up with TRBD1. Germline trimming cut 5 bases from V and 5 bases from J; bases unmatched to any gene: 3. CDR3 length: 13 residues. The germline V gene has CDR1 SEHNR and CDR2 FQNEAQ (reference sequence).

This chain joins TRBV21-1 and TRBJ2-7; TRBD2 reflects the table's D call only, with no check against the DNA. TRBV21-1 is marked as a pseudogene. The CDR3 is 15 residues long. The CDR3 loop is CASPAERDSSYEQYF. The DNA of the CDR3 is TGTGCCAGCCCGGCAGAGAGAGACTCCTCCTACGAGCAGTACTTC.

The V gene is TRBV18, the J gene TRBJ2-7, with 8 bases matching TRBD1. Germline CDR1 and CDR2: KGHSH and LQKENI. Trimming at V came to 3 bases and at J to 0 bases, leaving 4 bases not matched to a gene. This CDR3 comprises 15 residues. For the CDR3, the DNA is TGTGCCAGCTCACCTTCGGGACAGGCCTCCTACGAGCAGTACTTC. Amino acids: CASSPSGQASYEQYF.

This clone was observed many times. The chain joins TRBV2 to TRBJ2-7; possibly TRBD2 for D (5 bases). The germline V and J ends were trimmed by 3 bases and 0 bases, with 9 bases remaining between them. Germline V gene data show CDR1 as SNHLY and CDR2 as FYNNEI. The CDR3 has 14 amino acids. The CDR3 region is CASSDGIISYEQYF. In DNA, the CDR3 is TGTGCCAGCAGTGACGGGATTATCTCCTACGAGCAGTACTTC.

This clone is medium-sized by share. The gene calls are TRBV19 and TRBJ2-2; D perhaps matches TRBD2 (6 bases). Germline V gene lookup returns CDR1 LNHDA and CDR2 SQIVND (reference sequence). The CDR3 is made up of 15 amino acids. V lost 9 bases, J lost 4 bases, and 18 bases lay in between. The DNA of the CDR3 is TGTGCCAGCTCGGGGGAGGTTCGTAGCACCGGGGAGCTGTTTTTT. Its translation is CASSGEVRSTGELFF.

The sample holds many counts of this clone. V is TRBV2 and J is TRBJ2-1, with a possible D match to TRBD1 (5 bases). The V gene's germline CDR1 is SNHLY and CDR2 FYNNEI. V lost 5 bases, J lost 4 bases, and 15 bases lay in between. The CDR3 spans 15 residues. The CDR3 DNA sequence: TGTGCCAGCAGTTTTAACAGGAGCCCTTACAATGAGCAGTTCTTC. It encodes CASSFNRSPYNEQFF.

This clone was recorded a few times. This chain uses TRBV9 with TRBJ1-3, with TRBD1 matching 8 bases. The germline V gene has CDR1 SGDLS and CDR2 YYNGEE. CDR3 length: 17 residues. Germline trimming cut 3 bases from V and 4 bases from J; bases unmatched to any gene: 12. The CDR3 nucleotides are TGTGCCAGCAGCGAACGAGACCAGGGGGCGCCCGGAAACACCATATATTTT. Amino acids: CASSERDQGAPGNTIYF.

This clone was counted at least ten times. At one end the junction does not follow the germline gene, possibly because of a read error. The chain joins TRBV13 to TRBJ2-5, with 10 bases matching TRBD1. CDR3 length: 14 amino acids. In germline, CDR1 is PRHDT, CDR2 FYEKMQ (reference sequence). This CDR3 reads CASSPTGGREIQYF. In DNA, the CDR3 is TGTGCCAGCAGCCCGACAGGGGGCAGAGAGATCCAGTACTTC.